The next 7 T cell receptor beta chains were all read from a single sample in a study of cytomegalovirus exposure and HLA in healthy donors. The protocol was immunoSEQ multiplex PCR, while the TCRdb copy is restricted to in-frame clones and leaves out a portion. The sample has over 100,000 clones, 89% seen once. Sequencing used PBMCs. The receptors stem from a woman aged 18-29 years in good health and CMV-seronegative.

V is TRBV25-1 and J is TRBJ1-1; TRBD1 agrees at 8 bases. The CDR3 contains 13 residues. V lost 3 bases to trimming and J lost 5 bases; unmatched junction nucleotides: 2. Germline values: CDR1 MGHDK, CDR2 SYGVNS. The CDR3 reads CASSDRGLTEAFF. In nucleotides, the CDR3 is TGTGCCAGCAGTGACAGGGGGCTTACTGAAGCTTTCTTT.

V usage is TRBV13 and J usage is TRBJ2-2, with 9 bases identical to TRBD1. Germline lookup yields CDR1 PRHDT and CDR2 FYEKMQ (reference sequence). Trimming at V came to 8 bases and at J to 0 bases, leaving 7 bases not matched to a gene. The CDR3 is 16 amino acids. In nucleotides, the CDR3 is TGTGCCAGCGTGGAAACAGGGGGCGCGAACACCGGGGAGCTGTTTTTT. Protein product: CASVETGGANTGELFF.

V and J are TRBV6-5 and TRBJ2-7; TRBD1 might be the D (6 bases). The germline V and J ends were trimmed by 3 bases and 4 bases, with 19 bases remaining between them. The CDR3 has 16 amino acids. Germline CDR1 reads MNHEY; CDR2 reads SVGAGI. CDR3 protein: CASSYKGVGRGYEQYF. The CDR3 DNA follows: TGTGCCAGCAGTTATAAAGGGGTGGGCAGGGGTTACGAGCAGTACTTC.

This clone was observed a handful of times. The J gene is TRBJ1-5, the V gene TRBV5-1, with a possible D match to TRBD1 (6 bases). CDR1 is SGHRS and CDR2 is YFSETQ in the germline V gene. CDR3 length: 13 residues. The V end lost 2 bases, the J end lost 7 bases, and 10 bases lay between the germline ends. This CDR3 reads CASSLQGGQPQHF. The CDR3 DNA follows: TGCGCCAGCAGCTTACAGGGAGGGCAGCCCCAGCATTTT.

To note about this clone: One end of the junction does not line up with germline, which may come from a read error. The V and J genes are TRBV4-2 and TRBJ1-2; TRBD1 matches at 7 bases. Germline CDR1 LGHNA, CDR2 YNFKEQ. This CDR3 region has 17 residues. Here the CDR3 reads CVSSQEFNEGQIGGYTF. The CDR3 nucleotides read TGTGTCAGCAGCCAAGAGTTTAACGAGGGACAGATAGGCGGCTACACCTTC.

The genes are TRBV10-2 and TRBJ2-5, with 11 nucleotides matching TRBD2. The CDR3 extends over 15 amino acids. CDR1 and CDR2 (germline): WSHSY, SAAADI. V shed 6 bases, J shed 5 bases, and the junction held 8 bases outside the gene matches. CDR3 loop: CASRLAGEGRETQYF. In DNA form, the CDR3 reads TGCGCCAGCAGACTAGCGGGGGAGGGGAGGGAGACCCAGTACTTC.

Written as DNA, the CDR3 is TGTGCCAGTAGGATGACAGGGCTGGGGAACACTGAAGCTTTCTTT. Protein product: CASRMTGLGNTEAFF. The V gene is TRBV19, the J gene TRBJ1-1; 7 bases agree with TRBD1. CDR1 and CDR2 from the germline V gene are LNHDA and SQIVND (reference sequence). This CDR3 comprises 15 residues. V lost 6 bases to trimming and J lost 1 base; unmatched junction nucleotides: 8.